Listed below are T cell receptor beta chains from one sample, sequenced in a study of monozygotic twins with inflammatory bowel disease. TCRdb reprocessed the 5' RACE reads; each CDR3 protein has one entry and no DNA is given. The sample table sets out hundreds of thousands of distinct CDR3 sequences. The sequenced material came from blood. Receptor source: a human donor with ulcerative colitis or Crohn's disease, or a healthy co-twin of an affected twin (not recorded which). The CDR3 runs from the conserved cysteine through the conserved F or W. Each record gives: V gene, J gene, CDR3 protein.

TRBV25-1	TRBJ2-7	CASSGWMAYEQYF
TRBV19	TRBJ2-1	CASTPPPGTYNEQFF
TRBV20-1	TRBJ1-1	CSASTGQGAIEAFF
TRBV27	TRBJ1-5	CASSQQGAWQPQHF
TRBV7-9	TRBJ2-5	CASSFTIAEETQYF
TRBV7-2	TRBJ2-3	CASSPTTDTQYF
TRBV7-2	TRBJ1-4	CASSPGDRVGEKLFF
TRBV11-3	TRBJ1-6	CASSLRRPLHF
TRBV18	TRBJ1-5	CASSPGRENQPQHF
TRBV4-1	TRBJ2-7	CASSQDRGSAYEQYF
TRBV3-1	TRBJ1-2	CASSPQTDYGYTF
TRBV7-8	TRBJ1-6	CASSTRIDRGQASPLHF
TRBV14	TRBJ2-1	CASSRGGGVQNEQFF
TRBV7-2	TRBJ1-1	CASSLKSAGNTEAFF
TRBV2	TRBJ2-7	CASRTTGQGYEQYF